These 23 T cell receptor beta chains came from one sample sequenced in a study of cytomegalovirus exposure and HLA in healthy donors. 13 Jbeta primers and 60 Vbeta primers were used for the PCR. Produced via immunoSEQ multiplex PCR; TCRdb's table is partial and in-frame only. In the table there are roughly 130,000 clones, 8.5% to 10% of which are singletons. Sequenced input: PBMCs. These receptors all come from a middle-aged man in good health and CMV-seronegative.

This clone was picked up a small number of times. V and J are TRBV6-5 and TRBJ2-7; 7 bases are shared with TRBD1. This CDR3 is 13 amino acids long. Germline V CDR1 and CDR2: MNHEY, SVGAGI. Trimming at V came to 5 bases and at J to 5 bases, leaving 6 bases not matched to a gene. The CDR3 is CASSMTGFHEQYF. The DNA of the CDR3 is TGTGCCAGCAGTATGACAGGGTTCCACGAGCAGTACTTC.

This clone was observed a handful of times. The J gene is TRBJ2-2, the V gene TRBV6-1; the match to TRBD1 covers 12 bases. Germline CDR1 MNHNS, CDR2 SASEGT. V shed 4 bases, J shed 7 bases, and the junction held 4 bases outside the gene matches. CDR3 size: 15 residues. The CDR3: CASSAGTGGYGELFF. DNA of the CDR3: TGTGCCAGCAGTGCCGGGACAGGGGGCTACGGGGAGCTGTTTTTT.

This clone showed up just a few times. The CDR3, as DNA: TGTGCCAGCAGCTTGGTGGGTGGGAGGGAGACCCAGTACTTC. Translating gives CASSLVGGRETQYF. The V gene is TRBV5-4, the J gene TRBJ2-5; D is perhaps TRBD2 (6 bases). The CDR3 has 14 amino acids. With 0 bases removed from V and 5 bases from J, the gap between germline ends came to 11 bases. Germline V gene data show CDR1 as SGHNT and CDR2 as YYREEE (reference sequence).

In this sample, this clone turned up a few times. The J gene is TRBJ2-7, the V gene TRBV5-1; 8 bases line up with TRBD1. The CDR3 loop spans 13 amino acids. Unmatched junction bases numbered 6, after V lost 4 bases and J lost 6 bases. Germline loops: CDR1 SGHRS, CDR2 YFSETQ. CDR3 nucleotide sequence: TGCGCCAGCAGCGCAAGGACAGGGCGCGAGCAGTACTTC. Protein product: CASSARTGREQYF.

This rearrangement joins TRBV15 to TRBJ2-2, with 8 bases aligning to TRBD2. CDR1 LNHNV and CDR2 YYDKDF come from the germline V gene (reference sequence). The CDR3 is made up of 18 amino acids. Trimming at V came to 0 bases and at J to 4 bases, leaving 10 bases not matched to a gene. The CDR3 sequence: CATSRDPGGLVSTGELFF. The CDR3 nucleotides read TGTGCCACCAGCAGAGATCCCGGGGGACTAGTGAGCACCGGGGAGCTGTTTTTT.

The rearrangement uses TRBV7-8 and TRBJ1-6; D remains unclear. Trimming removed 1 base at V and 6 bases at J, with 10 bases between. The germline CDR1 and CDR2 sequences are SGHVS and FQNEAQ. The CDR3 is made up of 15 amino acids. CDR3 nucleotides: TGTGCCAGCAGCTTAGGGTGGCAGGTTAATTCACCCCTCCACTTT. Encoded protein: CASSLGWQVNSPLHF.

The chain has TRBV5-8 and TRBJ2-1; 8 bases fit TRBD1. The CDR3 has 13 residues. In germline, CDR1 is SGHTS, CDR2 YDEGEE. V dropped 4 bases and J dropped 8; count of bases not matched to a gene: 5. DNA of the CDR3: TGTGCCAGCAGCGCCGACAGGGGAGATGAGCAGTTCTTC. This encodes CASSADRGDEQFF.

This clone came up a few times. The gene calls are TRBV7-2 and TRBJ2-5, with TRBD2 matching 16 bases. Germline V gene sequence: CDR1 SGHTA, CDR2 FQGNSA. V was pared by 0 bases and J by 2 bases, with 0 bases of the junction left unmatched. The length of the CDR3 is 17 residues. The chain's CDR3 is CASSLAGLAGGQETQYF. In DNA, the CDR3 is TGTGCCAGCAGCTTAGCGGGACTAGCGGGGGGGCAAGAGACCCAGTACTTC.

This clone was detected only a few times. The chain uses TRBV11-3 and TRBJ2-1, with a possible D match to TRBD1 (6 bases). The CDR3 contains 15 residues. Germline CDR1 reads SGHNT; CDR2 reads YENEEA. The germline V and J ends were trimmed by 1 base and 9 bases, with 16 bases remaining between them. The CDR3 DNA reads as TGTGCCAGCAGCTTAGTACCAGGGGTTCATGGTGAGCAGTTCTTC. This sequence encodes CASSLVPGVHGEQFF.

This clone showed up just a few times. J is TRBJ2-5 and V is TRBV29-1; D gene uncertain. Germline V gives CDR1 SQVTM, CDR2 ANQGSEA. Trimming stripped 4 bases from V and 5 bases from J, with 5 bases between. The CDR3 is made up of 10 amino acids. The CDR3 DNA reads as TGCAGCGTTGGTGAGGAGACCCAGTACTTC. Its translation: CSVGEETQYF.

This chain connects TRBV5-1 to TRBJ1-4, with TRBD1 matching over 7 bases. The CDR3 consists of 15 residues. V dropped 2 bases and J dropped 5; count of bases not matched to a gene: 6. CDR1 is SGHRS and CDR2 is YFSETQ in the germline V gene. The CDR3 DNA follows: TGCGCCAGCAGCTTCGAGGGACAGAGAAATGAAAAACTGTTTTTT. It translates to CASSFEGQRNEKLFF.

This clone occurred a few times. This rearrangement joins TRBV5-1 to TRBJ2-1, with 9 nucleotides matching TRBD1. Germline lookup yields CDR1 SGHRS and CDR2 YFSETQ. There are 14 residues in the CDR3. Trimming removed 2 bases from V and 8 bases from J; junction bases left unmatched: 5. CDR3 bases: TGCGCCAGCAGCTTTTTACAGGGGGCGGATGAGCAGTTCTTC. This translates into CASSFLQGADEQFF.

The V gene is TRBV27, the J gene TRBJ2-7, with 10 nucleotides matching TRBD1. J was trimmed by 4 bases and V by 6 bases; bases with no gene match: 6. The germline CDR1 and CDR2 sequences are MNHEY and SMNVEV (reference sequence). There are 14 residues in the CDR3. CDR3: CASSQPGQGYEQYF. DNA for the CDR3: TGTGCCAGCAGCCAACCGGGACAGGGGTACGAGCAGTACTTC.

This chain joins TRBV5-6 and TRBJ1-4; D may be TRBD1 (5 bases). V was shortened by 4 bases and J by 7 bases, with 17 bases between the two germline ends. Per the germline V gene, CDR1 is SGHDT and CDR2 is YYEEEE. This CDR3 has 15 amino acids. The CDR3 coding sequence is TGTGCCAGCAGCCCCGGAAGGGGAAGGAGTGAAAAACTGTTTTTT. Protein product: CASSPGRGRSEKLFF.

V and J are TRBV5-1 and TRBJ2-5, with D unclear. CDR3 length: 14 residues. Between the trimmed V and J ends, which lost 0 bases and 0 bases, there was a span of 6 bases. The germline gives CDR1 SGHRS, CDR2 YFSETQ. In nucleotides, the CDR3 is TGCGCCAGCAGCTTGGCCTACTACCAAGAGACCCAGTACTTC. Its translation: CASSLAYYQETQYF.

The rearrangement uses TRBV4-1 and TRBJ2-5; maybe TRBD1 (5 bases). V dropped 6 bases and J dropped 3 bases, with 14 bases sitting between them. Germline V gene sequence: CDR1 MGHRA, CDR2 YSYEKL. The CDR3 is 14 amino acids. Here the CDR3 reads CASSNIGAKETQYF. The CDR3 DNA reads as TGCGCCAGCAGTAATATAGGGGCCAAAGAGACCCAGTACTTC.

The rearrangement links TRBV6-1 to TRBJ1-6; a possible D gene is TRBD1 (5 bases). Trimming stripped 8 bases from V and 10 bases from J, with 9 bases between. Germline V lookup: CDR1 MNHNS, CDR2 SASEGT. This CDR3 contains 11 residues. The CDR3 loop is CASGGGSPLHF. The CDR3 DNA reads TGTGCCAGCGGGGGGGGATCACCCCTCCACTTT.

The chain recombines TRBV6-1 with TRBJ2-1, with a possible D match to TRBD2 (5 bases). The germline V and J ends were trimmed by 7 bases and 7 bases, with 11 bases remaining between them. The CDR3 covers 12 residues. Germline CDR1 and CDR2: MNHNS and SASEGT. The CDR3 sequence: CASIGSGNEQFF. The CDR3 coding sequence is TGTGCCAGCATAGGATCGGGGAATGAGCAGTTCTTC.

This clone was recorded a few times. The rearrangement joins TRBV11-3 to TRBJ2-1; TRBD2 matches at 7 bases. Germline V CDR1 and CDR2: SGHNT, YENEEA. The CDR3 is made up of 14 amino acids. With V trimmed by 4 bases and J by 3 bases, 3 bases remained unmatched. CDR3 DNA: TGTGCCAGCAGCTCCCGGACTAGCTACAATGAGCAGTTCTTC. Encoded protein: CASSSRTSYNEQFF.

Only a few counts were recorded for this clone. The CDR3 spells CASSLGGGDGYTF. CDR3 bases: TGCGCCAGCAGCTTGGGGGGGGGCGATGGCTACACCTTC. The genes are TRBV5-1 and TRBJ1-2, with D maybe TRBD1 (6 bases). Germline V CDR1 and CDR2: SGHRS, YFSETQ. The CDR3 length is 13 residues. Deletions cut 0 bases from V and 6 bases from J, with 9 bases between.

This clone was detected only a few times. The genes are TRBV13 and TRBJ1-4, with D possibly matching TRBD1 (5 bases). The CDR3 contains 13 residues. Trimming pared 2 bases from V and 8 bases from J, leaving 9 bases between. Germline lookup yields CDR1 PRHDT and CDR2 FYEKMQ (reference sequence). The CDR3 region is CASSLRGSEKLFF. In DNA, the CDR3 is TGTGCCAGCAGCTTACGGGGGTCGGAAAAACTGTTTTTT.

This chain uses TRBV7-2 with TRBJ2-7; no definite D call. The CDR3 loop spans 13 amino acids. Trimming cost V 7 bases and J 6 bases, with 16 bases left between them. CDR1 SGHTA and CDR2 FQGNSA come from the germline V gene. This CDR3 reads CASTSRRTSEQYF. In DNA form, the CDR3 reads TGTGCCAGCACGAGCCGCCGCACCTCCGAGCAGTACTTC.

The rearrangement uses TRBV5-1 and TRBJ1-2; TRBD1 is a possible D gene (6 bases). This CDR3 has 14 residues. V was shortened by 5 bases and J by 0 bases, with 11 bases between the two germline ends. CDR1 and CDR2 from the germline V gene are SGHRS and YFSETQ. CDR3 amino acids: CASRDSSTNYGYTF. CDR3 bases: TGCGCCAGCAGGGACAGTTCTACTAACTATGGCTACACCTTC. Together with reference TRBV5-1 and TRBJ1-2, the CDR3 gives the full variable domain: KAGVTQTPRYLIKTRGQQVTLSCSPISGHRSVSWYQQTPGQGLQFLFEYFSETQRNKGNFPGRFSGRQFSNSRSEMNVSTLELGDSALYLCASRDSSTNYGYTFGSGTRLTVV.